This T cell receptor beta chain was found in a study of T cells after yellow fever vaccination. Study results and caveats: Only a small proportion of the clonotypes turned up in both the CD4 and the CD8 compartments, likely arising from convergent recombination. Sorted repertoires could include abundant contaminating clonotypes from bulk cells.

Germline assignment: CDR1 LGHDT and CDR2 YNNKEL (reference sequence). Between the trimmed V and J ends, which lost 4 bases and 1 base, there was a span of 4 bases. This CDR3 region has 12 residues. TCRdb re-analysed the 5' RACE reads in MiXCR, keeping a single row per CDR3 protein. The table lists about 510,000 distinct CDR3 sequences, roughly 22% of them singletons, with around 16% in the top ten. In this sample, this clonotype turned up a few times. Its antigen is unidentified. V gene TRBV3-1 combines with J gene TRBJ1-2, with no clear D. This TCR came from a man aged 18 to 29 who received the YFV17D yellow fever vaccine. The sample here was PBMCs, taken around 3 weeks after the first yellow fever vaccination. This CDR3 reads CASSLRNYGYTF. CDR3 DNA sequence: TGTGCCAGCAGCCTACGTAACTATGGCTACACCTTC. The full variable domain, completed using reference TRBV3-1 and TRBJ1-2, is DTAVSQTPKYLVTQMGNDKSIKCEQNLGHDTMYWYKQDSKKFLKIMFSYNNKELIINETVPNRFSPKSPDKAHLNLHINSLELGDSAVYFCASSLRNYGYTFGSGTRLTVV.